The entry below gives a single T cell receptor (beta chain) sequence along with its context. Reverse transcription used about 0.45 to 1 ug RNA and random hexamers. TCRdb reprocessed the immunoSEQ multiplex PCR reads with MiXCR, giving one entry per CDR3 protein. The table records about 400,000 distinct CDR3 sequences, more than 80% of them present only once. The data belong to a study of CD8 T cells in Susac syndrome. The CDR3 consists of 13 residues. CDR1 is SGDLS and CDR2 is YYNGEE in the germline V gene. V shed 9 bases, J shed 5 bases, and the junction held 9 bases outside the gene matches. Specimen: CD8+ T cells from PBMCs. V gene TRBV9 combines with J gene TRBJ2-5, with 8 bases fitting TRBD2. This TCR came from a human donor with multiple sclerosis. The CDR3 loop reads CAIQREYYETQYF. CDR3 bases: TGTGCCATTCAGCGGGAGTATTATGAGACCCAGTACTTC. The whole variable domain, remainder taken from reference TRBV9 and TRBJ2-5, is DSGVTQTPKHLITATGQRVTLRCSPRSGDLSVYWYQQSLDQGLQFLIQYYNGEERAKGNILERFSAQQFPDLHSELNLSSLELGDSALYFCAIQREYYETQYFGPGTRLLVL.